The next 23 T cell receptor beta chains were all read from a single sample in a study of CD8 T cells in Susac syndrome. A quantity of about 0.5 to 1 ug RNA underwent reverse transcription using random hexamers. TCRdb redid the calling of the immunoSEQ multiplex PCR reads with MiXCR, one entry per CDR3 protein. The sample lists under 150,000 distinct CDR3 sequences, roughly 80% seen once, with approximately 0.51% in the top ten. The sequenced sample consisted of CD8+ T cells from PBMCs. These receptors were taken from a human donor with multiple sclerosis.

The chain combines TRBV27 with TRBJ2-2; D is unclear. Trimming cost V 5 bases and J 6 bases, with 7 bases left between them. CDR1 is MNHEY, CDR2 SMNVEV, per germline (reference sequence). The CDR3 loop spans 12 amino acids. In DNA, the CDR3 is TGTGCCAGCAGTAGGTGGTCCGGGGAGCTGTTTTTT. This translates into CASSRWSGELFF.

This chain joins TRBV5-6 and TRBJ2-1, with unresolved D. Per germline, CDR1 SGHDT and CDR2 YYEEEE. V lost 3 bases and J lost 0, with 10 bases in between. The CDR3 covers 15 residues. CDR3 DNA sequence: TGTGCCAGCAGCTGGGCAGCGCACTCCTACAATGAGCAGTTCTTC. This codes for CASSWAAHSYNEQFF.

The CDR3 loop reads CASSEGTGNGNQPQHF. Written as DNA, the CDR3 is TGTGCCAGCAGCGAGGGGACGGGGAACGGCAATCAGCCCCAGCATTTT. The gene calls are TRBV9 and TRBJ1-5; D might be TRBD1 (5 bases). V was cut by 3 bases and J by 2 bases, with 15 bases left in between. The CDR3 runs to 16 residues. Germline-derived CDR1 and CDR2 are SGDLS and YYNGEE.

With respect to this clonotype: The conserved closing phenylalanine or tryptophan is absent in this CDR3, likely reflecting a read error. The gene calls are TRBV12-3 or TRBV12-4 and TRBJ2-5, with TRBD2 matching 10 bases. CDR3 length: 14 residues. The junction had 9 bases not matched to a gene; V was cut back by 3 bases and J by 11 bases. Written as DNA, the CDR3 is TGTGCCAGCAGTTTTGGTCTAGCGGGAGACTCGCAGTACGTC. Its protein product is CASSFGLAGDSQYV.

This clonotype occurred a few times. The chain employs TRBV12-3 or TRBV12-4 and TRBJ2-1; D possibly corresponds to TRBD1 (6 bases). V gave up 5 bases and J gave up 7 bases, with 6 bases separating them. CDR3 length: 11 residues. CDR3 amino acids: CASSTGNEQFF. The CDR3 DNA reads TGTGCCAGCAGTACAGGGAATGAGCAGTTCTTC.

This clonotype was seen only a few times. This chain uses TRBV6-1 with TRBJ1-1; no firm D call. This CDR3 is built from 12 residues. Germline loops: CDR1 MNHNS, CDR2 SASEGT. V gave up 5 bases and J gave up 7 bases, with 11 bases separating them. The DNA of the CDR3 is TGTGCCAGCAGTCCCCCGGGTGATGAAGCTTTCTTT. It translates to CASSPPGDEAFF.

This chain uses TRBV4-1 with TRBJ1-5; TRBD1 matches at 8 bases. V shed 4 bases, J shed 4 bases, and the junction held 6 bases outside the gene matches. This CDR3 region has 15 residues. From germline, CDR1 is MGHRA and CDR2 YSYEKL. For the CDR3, the DNA is TGCGCCAGCAGCCCAAATCGACAGGGGAATCAGCCCCAGCATTTT. Translating gives CASSPNRQGNQPQHF.

The J gene is TRBJ1-2, the V gene TRBV19; 7 bases line up with TRBD1. The ends lost 7 bases at V and 9 bases at J; junction bases unmatched: 14. This CDR3 comprises 14 residues. Germline V gene sequence: CDR1 LNHDA, CDR2 SQIVND (reference sequence). The CDR3 loop is CASKIGRGKSSYTF. CDR3 in DNA: TGTGCCAGTAAAATCGGCAGGGGGAAAAGTAGCTACACCTTC. The entire variable domain, with the rest obtained from reference TRBV19 and TRBJ1-2, is as follows: DGGITQSPKYLFRKEGQNVTLSCEQNLNHDAMYWYRQDPGQGLRLIYYSQIVNDFQKGDIAEGYSVSREKKESFPLTVTSAQKNPTAFYLCASKIGRGKSSYTFGSGTRLTVV.

The V call is TRBV3-1, the J call TRBJ2-3; 7 bases match TRBD2. This CDR3 spans 15 amino acids. Germline assignment: CDR1 LGHDT and CDR2 YNNKEL (reference sequence). Trimming at V came to 3 bases and at J to 0 bases, leaving 3 bases not matched to a gene. CDR3 coding DNA: TGTGCCAGCAGCCATGGACTAGATAGCACAGATACGCAGTATTTT. It specifies CASSHGLDSTDTQYF.

The V gene is TRBV29-1, the J gene TRBJ1-2, with D unclear. The CDR3 loop spans 12 amino acids. Per germline, CDR1 SQVTM and CDR2 ANQGSEA. V lost 5 bases and J 0 bases, leaving 7 bases between the germline ends. The CDR3 DNA follows: TGCAGCGTTTTGACGGCTAACTATGGCTACACCTTC. Protein sequence: CSVLTANYGYTF.

This clonotype was seen a handful of times. The rearrangement links TRBV7-6 to TRBJ2-5; D may match TRBD1 or TRBD2 (6 bases each). Germline V gene data show CDR1 as SGHVS and CDR2 as FNYEAQ. This CDR3 comprises 14 residues. Trimming took off 2 bases at V and 3 bases at J, with 10 bases between the two ends. CDR3 in amino acids: CASSLNGGEETQYF. In nucleotides, the CDR3 is TGTGCCAGCAGCTTAAACGGGGGCGAAGAGACCCAGTACTTC.

The chain joins TRBV7-6 to TRBJ1-1, with D perhaps matching TRBD1 (5 bases). Germline CDR1 reads SGHVS; CDR2 reads FNYEAQ. V was pared by 3 bases and J by 4 bases, with 12 bases between. CDR3 length: 14 amino acids. This CDR3 is CASSLTEAGTEAFF. The CDR3 region has the DNA TGTGCCAGCAGCTTGACAGAAGCAGGCACTGAAGCTTTCTTT.

The V and J genes are TRBV19 and TRBJ1-1; 9 bases line up with TRBD1. This CDR3 has 14 amino acids. After removal of 7 bases from V and 4 bases from J, the junction contained 7 bases not matched to a gene. Germline-derived CDR1 and CDR2 are LNHDA and SQIVND (reference sequence). CDR3 in amino acids: CASTLGTGPTEAFF. CDR3 bases: TGTGCCAGTACCCTGGGGACAGGGCCCACTGAAGCTTTCTTT.

The chain links TRBV7-2 to TRBJ2-1, with 8 bases that match TRBD2. The V gene's germline CDR1 is SGHTA and CDR2 FQGNSA. This CDR3 is 15 amino acids long. After removal of 2 bases from V and 5 bases from J, the junction contained 5 bases not matched to a gene. The CDR3 DNA reads as TGTGCCAGCAGCTTACCCGGACTAGCTAACAATGAGCAGTTCTTC. This codes for CASSLPGLANNEQFF.

V and J are TRBV29-1 and TRBJ1-2, with a weak D call TRBD1 (5 bases). This CDR3 spans 15 amino acids. The V and J ends lost 2 bases and 3 bases respectively, with 16 bases between them. Germline V gene sequence: CDR1 SQVTM, CDR2 ANQGSEA. CDR3 nucleotides: TGCAGCGTTGAAAACGGGGGGGAGAGTCACTATGGCTACACCTTC. It codes for CSVENGGESHYGYTF.

The chain combines TRBV7-9 with TRBJ2-7; 8 bases are shared with TRBD1. The V gene's germline CDR1 is SEHNR and CDR2 FQNEAQ (reference sequence). The length of the CDR3 is 15 residues. The trim removed 1 base at V and 3 bases at J, leaving 5 bases unmatched. The CDR3 coding sequence is TGTGCCAGCAGCTTAGGCAGGGGGCTGAACTACGAGCAGTACTTC. Translating it yields CASSLGRGLNYEQYF.

The rearrangement joins TRBV28 to TRBJ1-5, with D possibly being TRBD1 (5 bases). Germline V gene sequence: CDR1 MDHEN, CDR2 SYDVKM. This CDR3 comprises 17 residues. Deletions cut 1 base from V and 3 bases from J, with 16 bases between. In DNA, the CDR3 is TGTGCCAGCAGTTTATCAAGTCCCCGGGGACTCAATCAGCCCCAGCATTTT. It is translated as CASSLSSPRGLNQPQHF.

The rearrangement joins TRBV6-5 to TRBJ2-7; weak D call: TRBD1 (5 bases). The CDR3 is made up of 14 amino acids. Trimming shortened V by 2 bases and J by 5 bases, and 13 bases separated the two germline ends. Germline CDR1 MNHEY, CDR2 SVGAGI. The CDR3 loop is CASSYVGPLDEQYF. DNA of the CDR3: TGTGCCAGCAGTTACGTGGGGCCTCTAGACGAGCAGTACTTC.

The rearrangement joins TRBV27 to TRBJ2-3, with 10 bases that match TRBD2. Germline loops: CDR1 MNHEY, CDR2 SMNVEV (reference sequence). Unmatched junction bases numbered 10, after V lost 1 base and J lost 6 bases. This CDR3 is 17 amino acids long. CDR3 loop: CASSLYPASGSPDTQYF. The DNA of the CDR3 is TGTGCCAGCAGTTTATATCCCGCTAGCGGGAGTCCTGATACGCAGTATTTT.

In nucleotides, the CDR3 is TGTGCCAGCAGTTTGGGGAACGGGGCCAACGTCCTGACTTTC. It specifies CASSLGNGANVLTF. J is TRBJ2-6 and V is TRBV27; D gene ambiguous. Germline CDR1 MNHEY, CDR2 SMNVEV (reference sequence). V gave up 3 bases and J gave up 4 bases, with 7 bases separating them. The CDR3 loop spans 14 amino acids.

The gene calls are TRBV4-3 and TRBJ2-3; no definite D call. Trimming took 0 bases from V and 2 from J, leaving 12 bases between them. CDR1 LGHNA and CDR2 YSLEER come from the germline V gene. The CDR3 loop spans 16 amino acids. CDR3 loop: CASSQEGSTATDTQYF. The CDR3 DNA follows: TGCGCCAGCAGCCAAGAAGGTAGCACAGCCACAGATACGCAGTATTTT.

The chain couples TRBV24-1 to TRBJ1-2; unclear D gene. The CDR3 covers 12 residues. The germline gives CDR1 KGHDR, CDR2 SFDVKD. Trimming removed 4 bases from V and 10 bases from J, with 12 bases in between. The CDR3 protein is CATSEGRLSYTF. The DNA of the CDR3 is TGTGCCACCAGTGAGGGTCGGCTCTCCTACACCTTC.

This chain joins TRBV11-2 and TRBJ2-2; D not resolved. The CDR3 spans 19 residues. In germline, CDR1 is SGHAT, CDR2 FQNNGV. Trimming stripped 0 bases from V and 0 bases from J, with 17 bases between. The CDR3: CASSLEKGGMAPNTGELFF. The CDR3 region has the DNA TGTGCCAGCAGCTTAGAAAAGGGTGGCATGGCACCGAACACCGGGGAGCTGTTTTTT.